This TCR beta chain comes out of a study of T cells in women clearing cervical HPV infection. Findings of the study overall: CIN3+ cases had significantly higher TCR richness than controls; evenness did not differ. Cases carried less TRBV6-7 than controls: about 0.1% versus 0.15%.

MY09/MY11 PCR detected cervical HPV DNA; dot-blot assigned genotypes. immunoSEQ multiplex PCR used an average of around 1,100 ng genomic DNA. The assay was immunoSEQ multiplex PCR, and TCRdb's table has in-frame clones only and misses some. The sample has under 35,000 clones. This CDR3 has 15 residues. With 2 bases clipped from V and 4 bases from J, the junction kept 7 bases outside the gene matches. CDR1 is SGHRS, CDR2 YFSETQ, per germline. A remark on this clone: Its target is not known. The read halts 3 residues ahead of the CDR3 end, with the missing end drawn from the germline J gene.

This sequence originates from a woman between 18 and 75 years old with a cervical HPV16 infection that either progressed to CIN3+ or cleared (not recorded which). The sequenced material came from blood buffy coat. J is TRBJ2-7 and V is TRBV5-1, with TRBD2 matching 9 bases. Incomplete CDR3 DNA: TGCGCCAGCAGCTTAAGAGCGGGGGGCACTTACGAG. This sequence encodes CASSLRAGGTYE. The CDR3, in full, reads CASSLRAGGTYEQYF.